Listed here is a single TCR beta chain. The antigen is undetermined. Different DNA sequences within this sample yield the same CDR3. Trimming cost V 4 bases and J 6 bases; bases outside gene matches: 5. The CDR3 is made up of 14 amino acids. Looked up from germline, CDR1 is SGHVS and CDR2 is FNYEAQ. The data originate from a study of cytomegalovirus exposure and HLA in healthy donors. Researchers ran the PCR with 60 Vbeta and 13 Jbeta primers. Libraries were prepared by immunoSEQ multiplex PCR; TCRdb keeps only in-frame clonotypes and omits some of them. The sample holds around 150,000 clones; more than 60% are singletons and the top ten take around 6.3%. Study-wide results and caveats: Later on, analysis showed that most CMV-associated TCR beta chains appeared to be HLA-restricted. Earlier results showed most TCR beta V segments being productive about 90% or about 30% of the time. According to the study, 150 to 200 TCR beta chains were cytomegalovirus-associated.

V usage is TRBV7-6 and J usage is TRBJ2-7; 11 bases match TRBD1. The specimen was PBMCs. The TCR originated in an older woman in good health and CMV-seronegative. CDR3 sequence: CASSSSGTGGEQYF. In DNA form, the CDR3 reads TGTGCCAGCAGCTCATCCGGGACAGGGGGCGAGCAGTACTTC.